Included here is one T cell receptor beta chain sequence, with context. There is no known antigen for this receptor. No quality values exist for individual bases; no much larger clone is one base distant. This beta chain is off target for a library built for alpha chains, so its abundance means little. The trim is 6 bases for V and 8 bases for J, with a gap of 16 bases between the germline ends. The CDR3 measures 14 amino acids from cysteine to phenylalanine. The retained sequence is limited to the CDR3, 42 bases, with the frame set at the first base. Per the germline V gene, MNHNS is the CDR1 and SASEGT is the CDR2. TCR alpha and beta CDR3 regions were amplified with the iRepertoire nested amplicon-rescue multiplex PCR (arm-PCR) platform from RNA. The input for one-step reverse transcription and amplification was roughly 100-450 ng of either tissue mRNA or PBMC total RNA. Following bead purification, Illumina adapters were added through a secondary multiplex PCR, and the libraries were then gel-purified between 200 and 400 bp. Libraries carried internal 6-nucleotide barcodes used for demultiplexing. Sequencing of libraries was performed on an Illumina MiSeq with 2x220 or 2x250 nucleotide paired-end reads. The published analysis was carried out like this. Paired reads were merged with FLASH 1.2.11 and aligned to the GRCh37 human genome with BWA-MEM before extracting TRA and TRB reads. For V and J assignment, an IMGT-derived reference of cassette sequences and CDR3 motifs that included pseudogenes was used. Reads were translated in three frames, and productive CDR3s were defined by a C…FGXG motif without stop codons. Unique combinations of V-J cassette pair and CDR3 amino acid sequence were defined as clonotypes. Hamming distance filtering was applied to reads, with thresholds set by the sequence error rate of each sample in mapped regions. TCRdb ran its own pipeline on the public reads, namely fastp trimming at Q25 and MiXCR clone calling, and kept in-frame beta chains. When rows share a CDR3 protein, they turn into one entry using the most common DNA and genes. The V and J calls and clone size come from TCRdb's table, not from the authors' own analysis. This sample comprises 3,500 to 4,000 distinct CDR3 sequences, 92% of them detected only once. Of the sample, about 25% is held by the ten largest clones.

This sample stems from a study of glioma-infiltrating T cells (dated by TCRdb to about 2016). Notes on the research overall: Glioma tissue, non-neoplastic brain tissue and matched peripheral blood mononuclear cells were used as sources from which TCR alpha- and beta-chain repertoires were sequenced. The paired cohort was made up of three low-grade glioma patients, about 8 primary glioblastoma patients and three non-glioma patients who contributed non-neoplastic brain tissue. To measure how far tissue and blood T-cell populations diverged, each tissue-infiltrating repertoire was compared against the peripheral blood repertoire of the same patient.

Findings and caveats that apply to the study as a whole: VJ-independent divergence between tissue and blood was below expectation in non-neoplastic patients but above expectation in all gliomas, especially low-grade gliomas. Group comparisons rested on small numbers: three non-neoplastic, three low-grade glioma and roughly 8 glioblastoma patients. Tissue and blood shared very few CDR3 sequences, a result attributed to high CDR3 diversity and limited sampling.

The sample was glioma tissue, nonneoplastic brain tissue, or PBMCs (not recorded which). The chain is assembled from TRBV6-1 and TRBJ1-4; the D gene is perhaps TRBD1, on 5 matching bases. The TCR comes from a human donor with low-grade glioma or glioblastoma, undergoing nonglioma brain surgery, or in good health (not recorded which). In nucleotides, the sequence is TGTGCCAGCAGAGTGGACCCGGGGGGAGAAAAACTGTTTTTT. Translated, this is CASRVDPGGEKLFF.